Listed here is a single TCR beta chain. The antigen remains undetermined. This record comes from a study of blood T cells in healthy people across ages. Overall study results and limits: The study regarded diversity estimates from one million T cells as underestimates. TCR beta diversity tracked closely with naive T cell percentage. Roughly linear declines in TCR beta diversity per million T cells occurred with age.

The use of a sample-barcoded 5' primer and a J-beta primer mix characterized a second PCR of roughly 6 to 12 cycles. Each cDNA molecule was tagged by a template-switch adaptor with 12 random nucleotides. TCRdb re-derived calls from the 5' RACE reads in MiXCR, one entry per CDR3 protein. Of 750,000 to 950,000 distinct CDR3 sequences listed, about 55% are singletons. This sequence originates from a man aged 80 or over in good health. Sample: blood.

The CDR3 is CASSPLGQVLYEQYF. The CDR3 nucleotides are TGTGCCAGCTCACCCTTGGGACAGGTACTCTACGAGCAGTACTTC. The chain joins TRBV18 to TRBJ2-7, with TRBD1 identical over 8 bases. CDR3 length: 15 amino acids. The germline CDR1 and CDR2 sequences are KGHSH and LQKENI. J lost 3 bases, V lost 3 bases, and 7 bases had no gene match.